This entry features one T cell receptor beta chain sequence. Its antigen remains unknown. This sample is drawn from a study of beta chain features in type 1 diabetes. Study background: On cell yields, gender and age, patients and healthy donors were similar. Study-wide points: In every one of the four CD4+ subsets, TCRB CDR3s were moderately but significantly shorter in Type 1 diabetes patients. In type 1 diabetes patients, VDJ junctions had fewer insertions; deletions at these junctions were more frequent. Whether TCRB rearrangement is influenced by HLA type was left unresolved in this analysis.

Isolated RNA was reverse transcribed in full, so expressed TCRB transcripts were sequenced. Profiled with immunoSEQ multiplex PCR; TCRdb holds only in-frame clones, not every one. The data show approximately 100,000 clones, 25% to 35% seen once. This CDR3 comprises 17 residues. Germline CDR1 ENHRY, CDR2 SYGVKD. The V segment lost 0 bases and the J segment 5 bases; nucleotides outside the gene matches: 11. Sorted populations all exceeded 95% purity. This clonotype originated in a woman younger than 35 with type 1 diabetes. Sequencing was performed on central memory CD4+ T cells from blood. This rearrangement joins TRBV10-3 to TRBJ2-3; the match to TRBD2 covers 7 bases. DNA for the CDR3: TGTGCCATCAGTGAGTCGGAGGCGGGAGCGACTCGAGATACGCAGTATTTT. It translates to CAISESEAGATRDTQYF.